Each of the 32 T cell receptor beta chains below was sequenced from the same sample in a study of OX40 agonist ivuxolimab in advanced cancers. Some clones are missing from TCRdb's copy, which holds only in-frame ones; the method was immunoSEQ multiplex PCR. The table lists under 95,000 clones, roughly nine tenths of them singletons. The source was CD4+ or CD8+ T cells sorted from blood, collected in a trial of the OX40 agonist ivuxolimab. The receptor set was obtained from an adult with an advanced solid tumor such as melanoma, head and neck, liver or kidney cancer.

This chain links TRBV6-5 with TRBJ1-5, with D tentatively TRBD1 (6 bases). Per the germline V gene, CDR1 is MNHEY and CDR2 is SVGAGI. The CDR3 covers 14 residues. V was shortened by 5 bases and J by 1 base, with 9 bases between the two germline ends. CDR3 sequence reads: CASSRTASNQPQHF. As DNA, the CDR3 is TGTGCCAGCAGTAGGACAGCGAGCAATCAGCCCCAGCATTTT.

This clone was counted once. The rearrangement uses TRBV5-5 and TRBJ2-1, with 7 bases that match TRBD1. The CDR3 totals 15 residues. V shed 3 bases and J 8 bases; nucleotides not matched to a gene: 11. CDR1 SGHKS and CDR2 YYEKEE come from the germline V gene (reference sequence). CDR3: CASSSLPTGLHEQFF. CDR3 nucleotides: TGTGCCAGCAGCTCCCTGCCGACAGGGCTTCATGAGCAGTTCTTC.

The rearrangement joins TRBV5-1 to TRBJ1-1; TRBD1 is a possible D gene (5 bases). There are 15 residues in the CDR3. From germline, CDR1 is SGHRS and CDR2 YFSETQ. The V and J ends lost 2 bases and 7 bases respectively, with 18 bases between them. The CDR3 loop is CASSLQTGGAGEAFF. CDR3 bases: TGCGCCAGCAGCTTACAGACGGGAGGGGCGGGTGAAGCTTTCTTT.

CDR3 DNA: TGTGCCAGCAGCTTCTTACAGGGTGGCTATGGCTACACCTTC. Protein product: CASSFLQGGYGYTF. The chain recombines TRBV7-9 with TRBJ1-2, with D perhaps TRBD1 (6 bases). Per the germline V gene, CDR1 is SEHNR and CDR2 is FQNEAQ (reference sequence). The CDR3 loop spans 14 amino acids. Between the trimmed V and J ends, which lost 3 bases and 4 bases, there was a span of 12 bases.

The J gene is TRBJ1-2, the V gene TRBV2; no reliable D call. This CDR3 has 13 amino acids. Germline V lookup: CDR1 SNHLY, CDR2 FYNNEI. V was shortened by 5 bases and J by 8 bases, with 15 bases between the two germline ends. Here the CDR3 reads CASSSGPWRGYTF. The CDR3 region has the DNA TGTGCCAGCAGTTCCGGACCATGGAGGGGCTACACCTTC.

The chain is built from TRBV19 and TRBJ1-3; possible D gene TRBD1, 6 bases. The CDR3 contains 15 residues. CDR1 and CDR2 from the germline V gene are LNHDA and SQIVND (reference sequence). Trimming shortened V by 6 bases and J by 0 bases, and 12 bases separated the two germline ends. The CDR3 DNA follows: TGTGCCAGTAGCCCACAGGGACTCTCTGGAAACACCATATATTTT. Amino acids: CASSPQGLSGNTIYF.

V and J are TRBV11-2 and TRBJ2-7; D is perhaps TRBD1 or TRBD2 (6 bases each). The CDR3 loop spans 15 amino acids. Germline V gives CDR1 SGHAT, CDR2 FQNNGV. Trimming removed 6 bases from V and 7 bases from J, with 22 bases in between. The CDR3 nucleotides are TGTGCCAGCAGTTTGGGGGGCAGGGGCGCAGGGGAGCAGTACTTC. Translation: CASSLGGRGAGEQYF.

The rearrangement joins TRBV18 to TRBJ1-2; TRBD1 might be the D (5 bases). The germline V gene has CDR1 KGHSH and CDR2 LQKENI. V gave up 3 bases and J gave up 3 bases, with 11 bases separating them. The CDR3 contains 14 residues. The chain's CDR3 is CASSPQTVDYGYTF. CDR3 coding DNA: TGTGCCAGCTCACCCCAGACAGTGGACTATGGCTACACCTTC.

The CDR3 loop reads CAWSLGEGLEQYF. DNA of the CDR3: TGTGCCTGGTCCCTGGGCGAGGGTCTCGAGCAGTACTTC. J is TRBJ2-7 and V is TRBV30, with D possibly matching TRBD2 (5 bases). Per the germline V gene, CDR1 is GTSNPN and CDR2 is SVGIG (reference sequence). CDR3 size: 13 residues. V was clipped by 5 bases and J by 6 bases, with 17 bases between them.

This clone has only a few counts. The V gene is TRBV7-9, the J gene TRBJ2-3, with 13 nucleotides matching TRBD2. This CDR3 has 16 residues. Germline lookup yields CDR1 SEHNR and CDR2 FQNEAQ (reference sequence). The junction had 8 bases not matched to a gene; V was cut back by 3 bases and J by 8 bases. CDR3: CASSFRLAGGGGTQYF. CDR3 nucleotides: TGTGCCAGCAGCTTTCGACTAGCGGGAGGTGGTGGTACGCAGTATTTT.

The chain is built from TRBV19 and TRBJ2-6; TRBD1 matches 9 bases. This CDR3 contains 17 residues. Germline V lookup: CDR1 LNHDA, CDR2 SQIVND (reference sequence). The junction had 7 bases not matched to a gene; V was cut back by 5 bases and J by 2 bases. This chain's CDR3 is CASSGGTGIAGANVLTF. Written as DNA, the CDR3 is TGTGCCAGTAGTGGGGGGACAGGGATTGCTGGGGCCAACGTCCTGACTTTC.

This clone was counted a single time. V usage is TRBV18 and J usage is TRBJ1-4; 7 positions match TRBD1. The germline V gene has CDR1 KGHSH and CDR2 LQKENI. V was pared by 5 bases and J by 8 bases, with 11 bases of the junction left unmatched. CDR3 length: 15 residues. CDR3 loop: CASSSIQGPTEKLFF. CDR3 nucleotides: TGTGCCAGCTCATCTATACAGGGGCCCACCGAAAAACTGTTTTTT.

The J gene is TRBJ2-1, the V gene TRBV10-3; a possible D gene is TRBD1 (5 bases). Deletions cut 7 bases from V and 6 bases from J, with 10 bases between. The CDR3 runs 12 residues. The germline V gene encodes CDR1 ENHRY and CDR2 SYGVKD. The DNA for the CDR3 is TGTGCCATCAAGGGGCAGATCAATGAGCAGTTCTTC. It codes for CAIKGQINEQFF.

J is TRBJ2-1 and V is TRBV7-8; D unclear. Germline CDR1 reads SGHVS; CDR2 reads FQNEAQ. V lost 2 bases and J 0 bases, leaving 17 bases between the germline ends. The CDR3 has 18 amino acids. The CDR3 region is CASSLNAAGAISYNEQFF. In DNA, the CDR3 is TGTGCCAGCAGCTTAAACGCCGCAGGAGCTATCTCCTACAATGAGCAGTTCTTC. Using reference TRBV7-8 and TRBJ2-1 for the parts outside the CDR3, the full variable domain is GAGVSQSPRYKVAKRGQDVALRCDPISGHVSLFWYQQALGQGPEFLTYFQNEAQLDKSGLPSDRFFAERPEGSVSTLKIQRTQQEDSAVYLCASSLNAAGAISYNEQFFGPGTRLTVL.

The chain recombines TRBV18 with TRBJ1-3, with unresolved D. The V end lost 0 bases, the J end lost 0 bases, and 6 bases lay between the germline ends. Germline V gene lookup returns CDR1 KGHSH and CDR2 LQKENI. The CDR3 is 15 amino acids. The CDR3 region is CASSPPSGSGNTIYF. The CDR3 nucleotides are TGTGCCAGCTCACCACCTTCTGGCTCTGGAAACACCATATATTTT.

V and J are TRBV4-1 and TRBJ2-5; 8 nucleotides line up with TRBD1. Germline CDR1 MGHRA, CDR2 YSYEKL. After removal of 4 bases from V and 4 bases from J, the junction contained 2 bases not matched to a gene. This CDR3 contains 13 residues. CDR3 sequence reads: CASSRDRGETQYF. The CDR3 DNA reads as TGCGCCAGCAGCCGAGACAGGGGAGAGACCCAGTACTTC.

In DNA form, the CDR3 reads TGTGCCAGCAGCTTCCCGGGACAGGGTGCCTCTGGGGCCAACGTCCTGACTTTC. Encoded protein: CASSFPGQGASGANVLTF. The J gene is TRBJ2-6, the V gene TRBV5-4, with TRBD1 identical over 9 bases. The CDR3 loop spans 18 amino acids. Trimming cost V 2 bases and J 0 bases; bases outside gene matches: 6. The germline V gene encodes CDR1 SGHNT and CDR2 YYREEE (reference sequence).

This chain connects TRBV30 to TRBJ1-5; D remains unclear. The CDR3 sequence is 13 residues long. Per germline, CDR1 GTSNPN and CDR2 SVGIG (reference sequence). Trimming cost V 3 bases and J 3 bases, with 9 bases left between them. The CDR3 DNA reads TGTGCCTGGAGCGAAACCAACAATCAGCCCCAGCATTTT. Translated: CAWSETNNQPQHF.

The CDR3 DNA is TGTGCCAGTAGCCCGAGGGTGAACACTGAAGCTTTCTTT. Protein: CASSPRVNTEAFF. The chain links TRBV19 to TRBJ1-1; D remains unclear. The CDR3 is made up of 13 amino acids. Trimming left V 6 bases short and J 0 bases short, with 8 bases between. Germline values: CDR1 LNHDA, CDR2 SQIVND (reference sequence). Full variable domain (missing parts from reference TRBV19 and TRBJ1-1): DGGITQSPKYLFRKEGQNVTLSCEQNLNHDAMYWYRQDPGQGLRLIYYSQIVNDFQKGDIAEGYSVSREKKESFPLTVTSAQKNPTAFYLCASSPRVNTEAFFGQGTRLTVV.

The V call is TRBV12-1, the J call TRBJ2-5. TRBV12-1 is a pseudogene segment. This CDR3 has 16 amino acids. The CDR3 DNA sequence: TGTGCCAGCAGCTTTGACCGAGGGGGGTACCAAGAGACCCAGTACTTC. Residues: CASSFDRGGYQETQYF.

The rearrangement links TRBV5-1 to TRBJ2-1; D remains unclear. This CDR3 is 14 amino acids long. Per the germline V gene, CDR1 is SGHRS and CDR2 is YFSETQ. V dropped 4 bases and J dropped 4 bases, with 12 bases sitting between them. The CDR3 DNA reads TGCGCCAGCAGCCCGGGCCAGAGGTACAATGAGCAGTTCTTC. Its translation: CASSPGQRYNEQFF.

The chain carries TRBV28 and TRBJ2-2; the match to TRBD1 covers 9 bases. Germline loops: CDR1 MDHEN, CDR2 SYDVKM. The CDR3 contains 13 residues. CDR3 sequence reads: CTSGQGSTGELFF. CDR3 bases: TGTACCTCGGGACAGGGAAGCACCGGGGAGCTGTTTTTT.

The rearrangement links TRBV29-1 to TRBJ2-6; D unresolved. CDR3 size: 15 residues. Germline CDR1 SQVTM, CDR2 ANQGSEA. Trimming took 7 bases from V and 0 from J, leaving 13 bases between them. CDR3 amino acids: CSAPLTGSGANVLTF. In DNA form, the CDR3 reads TGCAGCGCCCCGTTGACTGGCTCTGGGGCCAACGTCCTGACTTTC.

The genes are TRBV5-4 and TRBJ2-2; 7 bases map to TRBD1. Germline V gene lookup returns CDR1 SGHNT and CDR2 YYREEE (reference sequence). V gave up 4 bases and J gave up 1 base; unmatched junction bases: 4. The CDR3 consists of 15 residues. The CDR3 DNA follows: TGTGCCAGCAGCCCCAGGACAGGGAACACCGGGGAGCTGTTTTTT. It codes for CASSPRTGNTGELFF.

This chain connects TRBV23-1 to TRBJ1-5; D not resolved. TRBV23-1 is treated as an ORF (open reading frame) with a function not yet certain. V lost 3 bases and J lost 0, with 6 bases in between. This CDR3 spans 14 amino acids. The CDR3 sequence is CASSQNLSNQPQHF. DNA of the CDR3: TGCGCCAGCAGTCAGAACCTTAGCAATCAGCCCCAGCATTTT.

Concerning this clone itself: A much larger clone differs by one base, so this may be a read error. The rearrangement links TRBV7-9 to TRBJ2-7; D uncertain. V was clipped by 1 base and J by 3 bases, with 4 bases between them. The CDR3 has 12 amino acids. CDR1 and CDR2 from the germline V gene are SEHNR and FQNEAQ (reference sequence). This chain's CDR3 is CASSLDHYEQYF. The CDR3 nucleotides are TGTGCCAGCAGCTTAGACCACTACGAGCAGTACTTC.

The chain is built from TRBV30 and TRBJ1-4; D is uncertain. The CDR3 spans 13 residues. Germline-derived CDR1 and CDR2 are GTSNPN and SVGIG (reference sequence). V was shortened by 3 bases and J by 7 bases, with 12 bases between the two germline ends. The CDR3 sequence: CAWRGGRGEKLFF. The CDR3 DNA sequence: TGTGCCTGGAGAGGCGGACGGGGTGAAAAACTGTTTTTT.

The chain carries TRBV6-1 and TRBJ1-4; 7 bases match TRBD1. The CDR3 loop spans 15 amino acids. V lost 6 bases and J lost 5; bases outside the gene matches: 9. Germline V gene sequence: CDR1 MNHNS, CDR2 SASEGT. CDR3 in amino acids: CASSGRQGGNEKLFF. In DNA form, the CDR3 reads TGTGCCAGCAGCGGGCGGCAGGGGGGCAATGAAAAACTGTTTTTT.

The V call is TRBV5-6, the J call TRBJ2-5, with a weak D call TRBD2 (5 bases). The germline gives CDR1 SGHDT, CDR2 YYEEEE. V lost 0 bases and J lost 0, with 12 bases in between. This CDR3 is built from 16 residues. CDR3 residues: CASSLAAGRYQETQYF. The CDR3 DNA reads TGTGCCAGCAGCTTGGCGGCGGGCCGGTACCAAGAGACCCAGTACTTC.

The V gene is TRBV2, the J gene TRBJ1-2; D ambiguous. V was cut by 8 bases and J by 5 bases, with 15 bases left in between. The CDR3 contains 13 residues. The germline V gene encodes CDR1 SNHLY and CDR2 FYNNEI. The CDR3 sequence: CASRTGIGYGYTF. DNA of the CDR3: TGTGCCAGCCGGACGGGGATCGGGTATGGCTACACCTTC.

This chain joins TRBV6-5 and TRBJ1-5, with 9 bases aligning to TRBD1. This CDR3 has 15 amino acids. Trimming took 5 bases from V and 6 from J; bases not matched to a gene: 8. Germline lookup yields CDR1 MNHEY and CDR2 SVGAGI. Here the CDR3 reads CASSTGTGSTQPQHF. CDR3 nucleotide sequence: TGTGCCAGCAGTACCGGGACAGGGTCCACTCAGCCCCAGCATTTT.

The chain employs TRBV25-1 and TRBJ1-1; TRBD1 matches at 10 bases. The junction had 8 bases not matched to a gene; V was cut back by 4 bases and J by 9 bases. The CDR3 is made up of 14 amino acids. The V gene's germline CDR1 is MGHDK and CDR2 SYGVNS. CDR3 bases: TGTGCCAGCAGTGCACCGGGGGGACAGGGGAAAGCTTTCTTT. Translating gives CASSAPGGQGKAFF.